This T cell receptor beta chain comes out of a study of technical replicates of blood from several donors. This clone is medium-sized (0.01 to 0.1%). One end of the junction varies from germline; a read error may be responsible. TCRdb keeps only in-frame clones here, not all; method: immunoSEQ multiplex PCR. The sample consists of over 10,000 clones, 70% to 90% of them appearing once. Looked up from germline, CDR1 is LGHNT and CDR2 is FRNRAP. This CDR3 is built from 12 residues. The sequencing input was PBMCs. This TCR derives from a human donor in good health. The chain has TRBV12-5 and TRBJ1-1; 8 bases line up with TRBD1. The CDR3, as DNA: TGCGTGACTATGAAGACAGGGGATGAAGCTTTCTTT. Its translation is CVTMKTGDEAFF.